A single sample gave rise to the 21 T cell receptor beta chains below, sequenced in a study of cytomegalovirus exposure and HLA in healthy donors. Primers for the PCR totalled 60 Vbeta and 13 Jbeta. Measured with immunoSEQ multiplex PCR; TCRdb has only the in-frame clones, and not every one. The table shows around 91,000 clones, with approximately 64% occurring only once. Input material: PBMCs. These receptors were collected from a man in his 60s in good health and CMV-seronegative.

The chain carries TRBV9 and TRBJ2-3; perhaps TRBD2 as D (6 bases). The CDR3 covers 15 residues. The V gene lost 4 bases and the J gene lost 2 bases, with 14 bases spanning the gap. Germline values: CDR1 SGDLS, CDR2 YYNGEE. In nucleotides, the CDR3 is TGTGCCAGCAGCCTGGCGGGAATATTCACAGATACGCAGTATTTT. It codes for CASSLAGIFTDTQYF.

This clone is a singleton in its sample. The V gene is TRBV15, the J gene TRBJ2-2, with TRBD2 as a possible D gene (5 bases). Trimming removed 1 base at V and 6 bases at J, with 12 bases between. CDR1 LNHNV and CDR2 YYDKDF come from the germline V gene (reference sequence). This CDR3 is built from 15 residues. The CDR3 nucleotides are TGTGCCACCAGCAGAGGTCCTCTAGCATCCGGGGAGCTGTTTTTT. Its translation: CATSRGPLASGELFF.

The count of this clone is one. The rearrangement joins TRBV6-5 to TRBJ2-2, with no clear D. The CDR3 is 14 amino acids. Germline loops: CDR1 MNHEY, CDR2 SVGAGI. Trimming took off 11 bases at V and 4 bases at J, with 17 bases between the two ends. The CDR3 nucleotides are TGTGCCGGCTGCTTGGGCCTTGGCACCGGGGAGCTGTTTTTT. Its protein is CAGCLGLGTGELFF.

The chain combines TRBV4-1 with TRBJ2-7; maybe TRBD2 (6 bases). Trimming cost V 0 bases and J 6 bases, with 24 bases left between them. Per germline, CDR1 MGHRA and CDR2 YSYEKL. This CDR3 region has 18 residues. The CDR3 DNA reads TGCGCCAGCAGCCAAGAGTCGGCTAGCGAGTTGAGTACGGCCGAGCAGTACTTC. Translation: CASSQESASELSTAEQYF.

This chain uses TRBV9 with TRBJ1-4; D is undetermined. CDR1 is SGDLS and CDR2 is YYNGEE in the germline V gene. The ends were cut back, 0 bases at V and 7 bases at J, with 13 bases in the middle. The length of the CDR3 is 15 residues. The CDR3 reads CASSVGGGIGEKLFF. The CDR3 region has the DNA TGTGCCAGCAGCGTAGGTGGAGGGATTGGTGAAAAACTGTTTTTT. Supplemented by reference TRBV9 and TRBJ1-4, the full variable domain reads DSGVTQTPKHLITATGQRVTLRCSPRSGDLSVYWYQQSLDQGLQFLIQYYNGEERAKGNILERFSAQQFPDLHSELNLSSLELGDSALYFCASSVGGGIGEKLFFGSGTQLSVL.

This sequence joins TRBV7-9 and TRBJ2-1; TRBD2 matches 7 bases. J lost 7 bases, V lost 4 bases, and 7 bases had no gene match. The germline V gene encodes CDR1 SEHNR and CDR2 FQNEAQ (reference sequence). CDR3 length: 14 amino acids. CDR3 in amino acids: CASSSSGGSNEQFF. For the CDR3, the DNA is TGTGCCAGCAGCTCCTCCGGGGGGTCAAATGAGCAGTTCTTC.

This chain joins TRBV7-9 and TRBJ2-1; D may be TRBD2 (6 bases). Trimming removed 3 bases at V and 1 base at J, with 7 bases between. CDR3 length equals 14 residues. Germline assignment: CDR1 SEHNR and CDR2 FQNEAQ (reference sequence). CDR3 sequence (DNA): TGTGCCAGCAGCTTGGAGGGTTCCTACAATGAGCAGTTCTTC. Translated: CASSLEGSYNEQFF.

The chain is built from TRBV6-5 and TRBJ1-2; D unclear. CDR3 length: 16 amino acids. The V gene's germline CDR1 is MNHEY and CDR2 SVGAGI. Trimming removed 3 bases from V and 0 bases from J, with 14 bases in between. CDR3 sequence reads: CASSYSPTTPNYGYTF. CDR3 nucleotides: TGTGCCAGCAGTTATTCCCCGACAACGCCTAACTATGGCTACACCTTC.

This clone was detected a few times. This chain uses TRBV29-1 with TRBJ2-7; 10 bases line up with TRBD2. The germline CDR1 and CDR2 sequences are SQVTM and ANQGSEA. This CDR3 is 14 amino acids long. V lost 4 bases and J lost 7; bases outside the gene matches: 10. The CDR3 DNA is TGCAGCGTTGCAAGAAGCGGGGGGGCGGGTGAGCAGTACTTC. Amino acid sequence: CSVARSGGAGEQYF.

The CDR3 bases are TGTGCCAGCAGCGTAGCCCACGGTCTCATAGATACGCAGTATTTT. This sequence encodes CASSVAHGLIDTQYF. V is TRBV9 and J is TRBJ2-3; D call uncertain. From germline, CDR1 is SGDLS and CDR2 YYNGEE. The V gene lost 0 bases and the J gene lost 5 bases, with 13 bases spanning the gap. The CDR3 sequence is 15 residues long.

The CDR3 sequence: CASSLGQGGNTGELFF. CDR3 nucleotides: TGTGCCAGCAGCTTGGGACAGGGTGGGAACACCGGGGAGCTGTTTTTT. This chain connects TRBV5-4 to TRBJ2-2; 7 nucleotides agree with TRBD1. This CDR3 has 16 amino acids. V lost 0 bases, J lost 1 base, and 3 bases stayed unmatched. Germline lookup yields CDR1 SGHNT and CDR2 YYREEE (reference sequence). Full variable domain (missing parts from reference TRBV5-4 and TRBJ2-2): ETGVTQSPTHLIKTRGQQVTLRCSSQSGHNTVSWYQQALGQGPQFIFQYYREEENGRGNFPPRFSGLQFPNYSSELNVNALELDDSALYLCASSLGQGGNTGELFFGEGSRLTVL.

The CDR3 loop is CASSLTSTGQTEAFF. As DNA, the CDR3 is TGCGCCAGCAGCTTAACCAGTACAGGGCAAACTGAAGCTTTCTTT. V and J are TRBV5-1 and TRBJ1-1; maybe TRBD1 (6 bases). Trimming stripped 2 bases from V and 5 bases from J, with 16 bases between. Germline-derived CDR1 and CDR2 are SGHRS and YFSETQ. The CDR3 is 15 amino acids.

The chain has TRBV28 and TRBJ2-7; D may be TRBD2 (5 bases). There are 13 residues in the CDR3. In germline, CDR1 is MDHEN, CDR2 SYDVKM. Trimming took off 5 bases at V and 9 bases at J, with 17 bases between the two ends. CDR3 coding DNA: TGTGCCAGCAGTCCCCCCCCAGGACTTGGGCAGTACTTC. It encodes CASSPPPGLGQYF.

This sequence joins TRBV18 and TRBJ2-7; D unresolved. The CDR3 runs to 14 residues. Trimming left V 6 bases short and J 3 bases short, with 15 bases between. Germline V CDR1 and CDR2: KGHSH, LQKENI. The CDR3 bases are TGTGCCAGCTCCTCGGCGACTGTGGGCTACGAGCAGTACTTC. Protein product: CASSSATVGYEQYF. Based on the CDR3 plus reference TRBV18 and TRBJ2-7, the full variable domain is NAGVMQNPRHLVRRRGQEARLRCSPMKGHSHVYWYRQLPEEGLKFMVYLQKENIIDESGMPKERFSAEFPKEGPSILRIQQVVRGDSAAYFCASSSATVGYEQYFGPGTRLTVT.

The gene calls are TRBV5-5 and TRBJ2-5, with 11 bases fitting TRBD2. This CDR3 is built from 17 residues. Germline V CDR1 and CDR2: SGHKS, YYEKEE (reference sequence). V lost 2 bases to trimming and J lost 5 bases; unmatched junction nucleotides: 11. CDR3: CASSFSASGGPFETQYF. Here the CDR3 DNA reads TGTGCCAGCAGCTTCTCGGCTAGCGGGGGGCCCTTCGAGACCCAGTACTTC.

Only a few counts were recorded for this clone. CDR3 sequence (DNA): TGTGCCAGTAGCAGCGACTTTAATGAAAAACTGTTTTTT. Translation gives CASSSDFNEKLFF. The chain is built from TRBV19 and TRBJ1-4; D is undetermined. CDR1 is LNHDA and CDR2 is SQIVND in the germline V gene (reference sequence). V was shortened by 6 bases and J by 4 bases, with 9 bases between the two germline ends. CDR3 size: 13 residues.

This clone was detected a few times. The chain recombines TRBV30 with TRBJ2-1; 13 nucleotides line up with TRBD2. After removal of 6 bases from V and 10 bases from J, the junction contained 18 bases not matched to a gene. Germline V CDR1 and CDR2: GTSNPN, SVGIG (reference sequence). The CDR3 runs 17 residues. CDR3 in DNA: TGTGCCTGTGAGGGGACTAGCGGGACCATGGGCAATGTGGAGCAGTTCTTC. Protein sequence: CACEGTSGTMGNVEQFF.

The chain has TRBV25-1 and TRBJ2-2, with 10 bases lining up with TRBD1. The CDR3 is 16 amino acids. V was pared by 4 bases and J by 3 bases, with 5 bases of the junction left unmatched. Germline CDR1 and CDR2: MGHDK and SYGVNS. CDR3 protein: CASSAGTGAYTGELFF. The CDR3 DNA reads as TGTGCCAGCAGTGCAGGGACAGGGGCTTACACCGGGGAGCTGTTTTTT.

The rearrangement links TRBV5-1 to TRBJ1-2, with TRBD1 matching over 8 bases. This CDR3 is built from 14 residues. The germline V gene has CDR1 SGHRS and CDR2 YFSETQ. Germline trimming cut 4 bases from V and 5 bases from J; bases unmatched to any gene: 7. The CDR3 DNA reads as TGCGCCAGCAGCACACAGGGGGGAATTTATGGCTACACCTTC. Encoded protein: CASSTQGGIYGYTF.

The chain links TRBV5-4 to TRBJ2-5; weak D call: TRBD1 (6 bases). The CDR3 sequence is 15 residues long. Germline CDR1 reads SGHNT; CDR2 reads YYREEE (reference sequence). V was trimmed by 4 bases and J by 1 base, leaving 14 bases between them. The CDR3 here is CASSSRDTFQETQYF. The CDR3, as DNA: TGTGCCAGCAGCAGCCGGGACACATTCCAAGAGACCCAGTACTTC.

J is TRBJ2-7 and V is TRBV7-8; D may be TRBD1 (5 bases). This CDR3 has 15 residues. Germline V gene sequence: CDR1 SGHVS, CDR2 FQNEAQ. V was cut by 2 bases and J by 6 bases, with 17 bases left in between. The CDR3 bases are TGTGCCAGCAGCTTAAGCACAGGAGCTTATACCGAGCAGTACTTC. Its protein is CASSLSTGAYTEQYF.